The present entry profiles one T cell receptor beta chain with its context. As yet, its antigen is unknown. This specimen belongs to a study of cytomegalovirus exposure and HLA in healthy donors. Whole-study results and caveats: The classifier was said to identify cytomegalovirus status with high specificity and sensitivity. It was shown in a later analysis that HLA-associated TCR beta chains were more clonally expanded than other, equally common chains.

V was clipped by 4 bases and J by 4 bases; unmatched bases: 10. Germline CDR1 is SGHRS and CDR2 is YFSETQ. There are 17 residues in the CDR3. The PCR used 60 Vbeta and 13 Jbeta primers. This table comes from immunoSEQ multiplex PCR, and its TCRdb copy is limited to in-frame clones, with some not included. In the table there are more than 150,000 clones, 75% to 90% of which are singletons. The specimen was PBMCs. This sequence was found in a woman aged 45-65 years in good health and CMV-seropositive. The chain uses TRBV5-1 and TRBJ2-3; 12 positions match TRBD1. CDR3 residues: CASSGGTGGVIADTQYF. CDR3 coding DNA: TGCGCCAGCAGCGGCGGGACAGGGGGCGTAATAGCAGATACGCAGTATTTT.